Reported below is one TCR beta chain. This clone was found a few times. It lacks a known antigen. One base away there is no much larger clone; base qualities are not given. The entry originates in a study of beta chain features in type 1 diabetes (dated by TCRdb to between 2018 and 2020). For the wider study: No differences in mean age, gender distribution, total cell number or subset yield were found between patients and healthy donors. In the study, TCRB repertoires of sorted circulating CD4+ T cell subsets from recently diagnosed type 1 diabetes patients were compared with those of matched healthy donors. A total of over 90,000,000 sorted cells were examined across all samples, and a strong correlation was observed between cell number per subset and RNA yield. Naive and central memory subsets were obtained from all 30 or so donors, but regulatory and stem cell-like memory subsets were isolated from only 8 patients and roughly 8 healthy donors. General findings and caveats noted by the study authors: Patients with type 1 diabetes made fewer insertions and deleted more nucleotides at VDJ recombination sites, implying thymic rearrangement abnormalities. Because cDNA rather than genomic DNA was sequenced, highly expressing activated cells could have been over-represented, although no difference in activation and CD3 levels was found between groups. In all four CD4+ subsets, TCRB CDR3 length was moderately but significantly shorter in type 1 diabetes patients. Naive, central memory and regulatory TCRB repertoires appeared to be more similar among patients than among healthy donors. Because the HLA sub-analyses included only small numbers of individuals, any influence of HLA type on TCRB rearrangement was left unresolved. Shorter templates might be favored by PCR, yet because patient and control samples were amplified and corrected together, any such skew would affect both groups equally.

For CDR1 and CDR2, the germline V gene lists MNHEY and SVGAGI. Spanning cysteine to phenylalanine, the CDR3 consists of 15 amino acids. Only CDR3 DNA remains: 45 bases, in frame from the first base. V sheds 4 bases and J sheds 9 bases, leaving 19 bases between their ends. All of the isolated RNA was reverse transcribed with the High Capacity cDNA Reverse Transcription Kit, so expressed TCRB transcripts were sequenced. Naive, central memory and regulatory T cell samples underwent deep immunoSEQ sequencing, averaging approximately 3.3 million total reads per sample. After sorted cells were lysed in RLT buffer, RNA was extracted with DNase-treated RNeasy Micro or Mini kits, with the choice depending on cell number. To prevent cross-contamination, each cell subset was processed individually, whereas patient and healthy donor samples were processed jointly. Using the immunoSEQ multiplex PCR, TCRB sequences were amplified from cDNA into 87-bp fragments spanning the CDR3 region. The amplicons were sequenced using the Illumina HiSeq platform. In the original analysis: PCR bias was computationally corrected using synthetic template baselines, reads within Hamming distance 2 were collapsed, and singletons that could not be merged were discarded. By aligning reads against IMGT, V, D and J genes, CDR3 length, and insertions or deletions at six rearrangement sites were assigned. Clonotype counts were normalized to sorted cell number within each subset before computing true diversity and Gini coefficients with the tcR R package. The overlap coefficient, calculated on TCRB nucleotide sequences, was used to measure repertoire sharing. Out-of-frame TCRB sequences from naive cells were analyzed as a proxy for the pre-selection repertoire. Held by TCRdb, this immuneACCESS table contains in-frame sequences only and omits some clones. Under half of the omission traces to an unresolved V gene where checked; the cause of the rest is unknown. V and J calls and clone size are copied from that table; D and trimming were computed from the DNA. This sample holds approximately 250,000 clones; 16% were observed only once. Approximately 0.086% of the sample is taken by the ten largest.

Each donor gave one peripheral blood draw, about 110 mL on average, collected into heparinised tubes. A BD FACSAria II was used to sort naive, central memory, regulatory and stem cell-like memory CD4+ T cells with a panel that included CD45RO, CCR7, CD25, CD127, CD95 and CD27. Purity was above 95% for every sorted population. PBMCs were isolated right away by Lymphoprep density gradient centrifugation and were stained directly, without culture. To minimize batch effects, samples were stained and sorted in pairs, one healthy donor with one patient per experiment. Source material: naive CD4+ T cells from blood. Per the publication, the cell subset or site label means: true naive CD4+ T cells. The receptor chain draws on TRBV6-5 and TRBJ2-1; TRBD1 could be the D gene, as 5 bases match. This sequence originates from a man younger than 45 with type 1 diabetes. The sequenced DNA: TGTGCCAGCAGTTCCCGGACAAGCCCGTTGGGTGAGCAGTTCTTC. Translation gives CASSSRTSPLGEQFF.